Listed here are 9 T cell receptor beta chains from one sample, sequenced in a study of OX40 agonist ivuxolimab in advanced cancers. The protocol was immunoSEQ multiplex PCR, while the TCRdb copy is restricted to in-frame clones and leaves out a portion. The sample contains about 62,000 clones, around 90% of which appear only once. The sample in question was CD4+ or CD8+ T cells sorted from blood, obtained in a trial of the OX40 agonist ivuxolimab. All receptors derive from an adult with an advanced solid tumor such as melanoma, head and neck, liver or kidney cancer.

The chain employs TRBV6-5 and TRBJ2-7, with D maybe TRBD1 (5 bases). Between the trimmed V and J ends, which lost 6 bases and 2 bases, there was a span of 14 bases. Germline assignment: CDR1 MNHEY and CDR2 SVGAGI. CDR3 length equals 14 residues. Written as DNA, the CDR3 is TGTGCCAGCAGCCGACAGCCGCCACCCTACGAGCAGTACTTC. It codes for CASSRQPPPYEQYF.

The chain carries TRBV7-6 and TRBJ1-2; D call uncertain. Germline values: CDR1 SGHVS, CDR2 FNYEAQ. The CDR3 runs to 14 residues. Trimming pared 8 bases from V and 4 bases from J, leaving 17 bases between. DNA of the CDR3: TGTGCCAGCTCACCTTCTGGAGTTCTCTATGGCTACACCTTC. Translation: CASSPSGVLYGYTF.

This clone has a handful of counts. This chain connects TRBV19 to TRBJ2-1; TRBD2 matches at 8 bases. The V gene end was trimmed by 2 bases and the J gene end by 7 bases; junction bases not matched to a gene: 13. The CDR3 covers 17 residues. Germline lookup yields CDR1 LNHDA and CDR2 SQIVND (reference sequence). CDR3 loop: CASSILGAGGTFNEQFF. CDR3 bases: TGTGCCAGTAGTATATTAGGGGCGGGGGGCACATTTAATGAGCAGTTCTTC.

The rearrangement joins TRBV9 to TRBJ1-5; D perhaps matches TRBD1 (5 bases). Trimming took 2 bases from V and 7 from J, leaving 16 bases between them. CDR1 and CDR2 from the germline V gene are SGDLS and YYNGEE. The CDR3 consists of 15 residues. This CDR3 is CASSVGVGPRQPQHF. DNA of the CDR3: TGTGCCAGCAGCGTGGGGGTGGGGCCGCGGCAGCCCCAGCATTTT.

The chain links TRBV19 to TRBJ2-3; 8 bases are a match to TRBD1. From germline, CDR1 is LNHDA and CDR2 SQIVND (reference sequence). The CDR3 is 15 amino acids. Trimming cost V 0 bases and J 3 bases; bases outside gene matches: 2. The CDR3 sequence: CASSIDGQGTDTQYF. Here the CDR3 DNA reads TGTGCCAGTAGTATAGACGGACAGGGAACAGATACGCAGTATTTT.

DNA for the CDR3: TGTGCCAGCACTCACCCGGGGTACAATGAGCAGTTCTTC. Protein: CASTHPGYNEQFF. The J gene is TRBJ2-1, the V gene TRBV2; TRBD2 is a possible D gene (5 bases). Trimming removed 7 bases at V and 4 bases at J, with 11 bases between. CDR1 is SNHLY and CDR2 is FYNNEI in the germline V gene. The CDR3 covers 13 residues.

The chain couples TRBV28 to TRBJ1-2; no definite D call. From germline, CDR1 is MDHEN and CDR2 SYDVKM. The CDR3 consists of 13 residues. V was pared by 7 bases and J by 4 bases, with 13 bases between. The CDR3 sequence: CASTINSVYGYTF. CDR3 coding DNA: TGTGCCAGCACCATCAACAGCGTCTATGGCTACACCTTC.

This clone was detected only a few times. V gene TRBV14 combines with J gene TRBJ1-1; D uncertain. CDR1 SGHDN and CDR2 FVKESK come from the germline V gene. This CDR3 contains 13 residues. V was shortened by 4 bases and J by 0 bases, with 6 bases between the two germline ends. As DNA, the CDR3 is TGTGCCAGCAGCCTTCACATGAACACTGAAGCTTTCTTT. This sequence encodes CASSLHMNTEAFF.

This chain uses TRBV6-6 with TRBJ1-4; a possible D gene is TRBD1 (5 bases). V gave up 5 bases and J gave up 0 bases, with 10 bases separating them. The germline V gene encodes CDR1 MNHNY and CDR2 SVGAGI (reference sequence). The CDR3 has 15 residues. CDR3 sequence: CASSTTGATNEKLFF. CDR3 nucleotide sequence: TGTGCCAGCAGTACCACAGGAGCAACTAATGAAAAACTGTTTTTT.